This entry concerns a single T cell receptor (beta chain). The table came from immunoSEQ multiplex PCR; TCRdb's copy has only in-frame clones and leaves some out. The profile shows roughly 100,000 clones, more than 75% of them singletons. The data were taken from a study of blood T cell repertoires in COVID-19. Study-wide context: Samples taken during acute and convalescent COVID-19 were collected in the United States, Italy and Spain.

The germline V and J ends were trimmed by 2 bases and 1 base, with 5 bases remaining between them. The CDR3 length is 14 residues. Germline assignment: CDR1 LNHDA and CDR2 SQIVND (reference sequence). This TCR came from a human donor in a cohort sampled during active COVID-19. The V and J genes are TRBV19 and TRBJ2-2; the D is unclear. Sequencing was carried out using peripheral blood. For the CDR3, the DNA is TGTGCCAGTAGTATAATCGGGAACACCGGGGAGCTGTTTTTT. The encoded protein is CASSIIGNTGELFF.